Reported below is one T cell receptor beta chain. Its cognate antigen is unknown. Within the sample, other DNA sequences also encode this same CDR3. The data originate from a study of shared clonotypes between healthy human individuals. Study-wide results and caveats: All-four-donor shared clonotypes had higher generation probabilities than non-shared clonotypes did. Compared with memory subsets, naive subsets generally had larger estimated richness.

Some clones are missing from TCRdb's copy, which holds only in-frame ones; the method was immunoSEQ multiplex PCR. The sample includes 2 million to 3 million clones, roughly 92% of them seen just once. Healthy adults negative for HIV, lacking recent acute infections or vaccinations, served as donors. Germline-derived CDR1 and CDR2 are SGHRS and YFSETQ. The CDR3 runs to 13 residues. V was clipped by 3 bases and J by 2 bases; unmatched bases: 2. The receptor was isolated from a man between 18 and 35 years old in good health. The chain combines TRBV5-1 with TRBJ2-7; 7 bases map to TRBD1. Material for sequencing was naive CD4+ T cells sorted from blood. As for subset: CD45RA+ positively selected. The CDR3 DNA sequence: TGCGCCAGCAGCTCGGGACAGCCCTACGAGCAGTACTTC. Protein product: CASSSGQPYEQYF.